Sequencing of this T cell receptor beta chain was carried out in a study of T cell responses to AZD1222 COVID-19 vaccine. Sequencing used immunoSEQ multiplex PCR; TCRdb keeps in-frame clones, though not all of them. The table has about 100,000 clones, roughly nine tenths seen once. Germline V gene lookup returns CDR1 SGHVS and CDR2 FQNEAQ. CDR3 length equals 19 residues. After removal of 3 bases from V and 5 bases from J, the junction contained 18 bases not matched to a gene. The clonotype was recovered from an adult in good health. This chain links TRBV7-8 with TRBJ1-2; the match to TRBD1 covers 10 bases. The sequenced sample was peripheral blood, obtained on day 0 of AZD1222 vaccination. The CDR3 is CASSLYGTGASRPLYGYTF. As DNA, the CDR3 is TGTGCCAGCAGCTTGTATGGGACAGGGGCTTCCCGTCCTCTATATGGCTACACCTTC.